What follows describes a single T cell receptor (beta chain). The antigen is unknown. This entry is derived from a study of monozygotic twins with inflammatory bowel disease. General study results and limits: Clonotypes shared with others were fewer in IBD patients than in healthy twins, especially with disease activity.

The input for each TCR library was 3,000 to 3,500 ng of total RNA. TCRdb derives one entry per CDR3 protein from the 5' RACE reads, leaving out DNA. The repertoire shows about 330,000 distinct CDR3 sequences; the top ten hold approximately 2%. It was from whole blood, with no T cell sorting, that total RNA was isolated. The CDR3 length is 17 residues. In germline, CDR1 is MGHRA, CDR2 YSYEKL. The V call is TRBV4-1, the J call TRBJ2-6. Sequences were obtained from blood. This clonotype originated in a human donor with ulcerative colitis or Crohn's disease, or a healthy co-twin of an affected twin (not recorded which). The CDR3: CASSQDRVGTGANVLTF.